The 17 T cell receptor beta chains listed next were all sequenced from one sample in a study of CD8 T cells in ankylosing spondylitis. TCRdb processed the 5' RACE reads anew with MiXCR; each CDR3 protein has one entry. The sample holds more than 250,000 distinct CDR3 sequences, around a tenth seen once. Sequencing was carried out using blood, either unsorted or a sorted T cell fraction (not recorded which). Receptor source: a female donor with ankylosing spondylitis or in good health (not recorded which).

This clonotype was recorded at least ten times. V is TRBV12-3 or TRBV12-4 and J is TRBJ1-2; TRBD1 aligns across 9 bases. The CDR3 contains 13 residues. V shed 8 bases, J shed 6 bases, and the junction held 7 bases outside the gene matches. The CDR3 bases are TGTGCCAGCTCGACCGGGACAGGGAATGGCTACACCTTC. Amino acids: CASSTGTGNGYTF.

This rearrangement joins TRBV5-1 to TRBJ2-3, with 13 nucleotides matching TRBD2. The CDR3 has 18 residues. Germline CDR1 reads SGHRS; CDR2 reads YFSETQ. J lost 4 bases, V lost 6 bases, and 14 bases had no gene match. CDR3 in DNA: TGCGCCAGCACTCCTGTTTGGACTAGCGGGAGACTCGCAGATACGCAGTATTTT. Encoded protein: CASTPVWTSGRLADTQYF.

On this clonotype itself: One junction end does not reproduce the germline sequence, and a read error may be involved. This rearrangement joins TRBV20-1 to TRBJ2-1; D assignment may be TRBD1 or TRBD2 (5 bases each). This CDR3 region has 16 residues. The germline gives CDR1 DFQATT, CDR2 SNEGSKA (reference sequence). The CDR3 region is CSARDFRGARVYEQIF. The CDR3 DNA reads as TGCAGTGCTAGAGATTTCCGGGGTGCCAGGGTATATGAGCAGATCTTC.

This CDR3 is CASSSSSGGVQDTQYF. DNA for the CDR3: TGTGCCAGCAGCTCCAGTAGCGGGGGGGTTCAGGATACGCAGTATTTT. The gene calls are TRBV6-1 and TRBJ2-3; the match to TRBD2 covers 11 bases. The trim removed 6 bases at V and 6 bases at J, leaving 11 bases unmatched. Germline CDR1 reads MNHNS; CDR2 reads SASEGT. The CDR3 spans 16 residues.

The rearrangement uses TRBV28 and TRBJ2-3; 8 bases fit TRBD2. The germline gives CDR1 MDHEN, CDR2 SYDVKM. This CDR3 has 16 amino acids. The V and J ends lost 4 bases and 5 bases, in that order; junction bases with no gene match: 11. The CDR3 protein is CASSSRLAPGGDTQYF. The DNA of the CDR3 is TGTGCCAGCAGTTCGCGACTAGCGCCCGGGGGAGATACGCAGTATTTT.

This clonotype came up many times. This chain uses TRBV5-1 with TRBJ1-2, with TRBD1 matching over 10 bases. Germline loops: CDR1 SGHRS, CDR2 YFSETQ. After removal of 4 bases from V and 7 bases from J, the junction contained 7 bases not matched to a gene. The CDR3 runs to 14 residues. The CDR3 reads CASSAPGQGSGYTF. In nucleotides, the CDR3 is TGCGCCAGCAGCGCTCCGGGACAGGGGTCTGGCTACACCTTC.

Only a few counts were recorded for this clonotype. This chain connects TRBV20-1 to TRBJ2-1; TRBD2 aligns across 11 bases. Germline CDR1 reads DFQATT; CDR2 reads SNEGSKA (reference sequence). The CDR3 runs to 16 residues. Trimming removed 3 bases from V and 8 bases from J; junction bases left unmatched: 12. CDR3 protein: CSARWLAGGGGYEQFF. DNA of the CDR3: TGCAGTGCTAGGTGGCTAGCGGGGGGCGGGGGATATGAGCAGTTCTTC.

The rearrangement links TRBV5-1 to TRBJ2-1, with D perhaps TRBD2 (6 bases). Trimming shortened V by 3 bases and J by 3 bases, and 13 bases separated the two germline ends. Germline assignment: CDR1 SGHRS and CDR2 YFSETQ. This CDR3 has 15 amino acids. For the CDR3, the DNA is TGCGCCAGCAGCTGGTGGGGGGAGGACTACAATGAGCAGTTCTTC. Residues: CASSWWGEDYNEQFF.

Many counts were recorded for this clonotype. J is TRBJ2-1 and V is TRBV15; D possibly corresponds to TRBD2 (5 bases). CDR1 and CDR2 from the germline V gene are LNHNV and YYDKDF (reference sequence). The CDR3 contains 15 residues. Between the trimmed V and J ends, which lost 1 base and 7 bases, there was a span of 14 bases. CDR3 nucleotides: TGTGCCACCAGCAGAGTGGCAGGTGAGGGAAATGAGCAGTTCTTC. Translated: CATSRVAGEGNEQFF.

The chain joins TRBV5-1 to TRBJ2-7; D unresolved. The germline CDR1 and CDR2 sequences are SGHRS and YFSETQ. V was shortened by 4 bases and J by 0 bases, with 17 bases between the two germline ends. The CDR3 has 16 residues. The CDR3 DNA sequence: TGCGCCAGCAGCCCCGCGCTGGCGGCCCCCTCCTACGAGCAGTACTTC. Translating it yields CASSPALAAPSYEQYF.

This chain links TRBV5-1 with TRBJ1-1; maybe TRBD1 (6 bases). The CDR3 extends over 14 amino acids. Germline lookup yields CDR1 SGHRS and CDR2 YFSETQ. V lost 4 bases, J lost 1 base, and 11 bases lay in between. CDR3 DNA sequence: TGCGCCAGCAGCAGAGGGACAACGAACACTGAAGCTTTCTTT. Residues: CASSRGTTNTEAFF.

This clonotype was detected a few times. The chain has TRBV4-3 and TRBJ2-1; 7 bases fit TRBD2. V was clipped by 1 base and J by 12 bases; unmatched bases: 6. The germline CDR1 and CDR2 sequences are LGHNA and YSLEER. This CDR3 region has 13 residues. CDR3 in DNA: TGCGCCAGCAGCCAAGGGGCAGCGGGGAGGCAGTTCTTC. It specifies CASSQGAAGRQFF.

Ten or more counts support this clonotype. V is TRBV20-1 and J is TRBJ2-1; no definite D call. The V end lost 6 bases, the J end lost 0 bases, and 15 bases lay between the germline ends. Germline lookup yields CDR1 DFQATT and CDR2 SNEGSKA (reference sequence). The CDR3 runs 15 residues. The CDR3 spells CSAPRSLSSYNEQFF. CDR3 sequence (DNA): TGCAGTGCCCCCCGGAGCCTTAGCTCCTACAATGAGCAGTTCTTC.

There are many counts of this clonotype. The chain joins TRBV5-1 to TRBJ1-5; D is unclear. CDR3 length equals 16 residues. The germline CDR1 and CDR2 sequences are SGHRS and YFSETQ. The germline V and J ends were trimmed by 4 bases and 4 bases, with 18 bases remaining between them. CDR3 residues: CASSPTGPKSNQPQHF. The CDR3 region has the DNA TGCGCCAGCAGCCCTACCGGACCCAAATCAAATCAGCCCCAGCATTTT.

This clonotype was seen many times. The rearrangement links TRBV20-1 to TRBJ1-1; 9 bases agree with TRBD1. CDR3 size: 15 residues. Germline lookup yields CDR1 DFQATT and CDR2 SNEGSKA (reference sequence). V lost 6 bases and J lost 4; bases outside the gene matches: 12. DNA for the CDR3: TGCAGTGCCGTCCGGGACAGGGAAGCGAGCACTGAAGCTTTCTTT. Encoded protein: CSAVRDREASTEAFF.

The V and J genes are TRBV5-6 and TRBJ2-3; unclear D gene. The V gene's germline CDR1 is SGHDT and CDR2 YYEEEE. The CDR3 has 14 amino acids. The V and J ends lost 9 bases and 2 bases respectively, with 16 bases between them. The CDR3, as DNA: TGTGCCATCGGCCCCGGGCCTCCCACAGATACGCAGTATTTT. It yields the protein CAIGPGPPTDTQYF.

This clonotype has a count of ten or more. The J gene is TRBJ1-2, the V gene TRBV28; no reliable D call. The CDR3 sequence is 11 residues long. The V gene's germline CDR1 is MDHEN and CDR2 SYDVKM. Trimming removed 5 bases at V and 5 bases at J, with 6 bases between. This CDR3 reads CASSNPYGYTF. CDR3 nucleotides: TGTGCCAGCAGTAACCCTTATGGCTACACCTTC.